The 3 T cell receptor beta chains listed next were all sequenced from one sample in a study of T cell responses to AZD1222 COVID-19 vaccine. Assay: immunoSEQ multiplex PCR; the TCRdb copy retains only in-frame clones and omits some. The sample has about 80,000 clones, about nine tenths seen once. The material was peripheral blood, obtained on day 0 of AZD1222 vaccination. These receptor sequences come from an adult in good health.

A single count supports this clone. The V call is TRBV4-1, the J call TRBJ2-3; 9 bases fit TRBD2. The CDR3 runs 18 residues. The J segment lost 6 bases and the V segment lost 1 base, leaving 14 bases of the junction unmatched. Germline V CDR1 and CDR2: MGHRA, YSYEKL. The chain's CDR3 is CASSQVGLAGSVGDTQYF. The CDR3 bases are TGCGCCAGCAGCCAAGTTGGGCTAGCGGGGTCCGTTGGGGATACGCAGTATTTT.

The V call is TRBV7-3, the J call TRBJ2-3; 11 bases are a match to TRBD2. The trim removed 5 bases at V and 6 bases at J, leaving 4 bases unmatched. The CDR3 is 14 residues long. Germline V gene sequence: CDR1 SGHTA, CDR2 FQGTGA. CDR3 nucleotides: TGTGCCAGCAGCATACTAGCGGGAGACGATACGCAGTATTTT. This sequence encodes CASSILAGDDTQYF.

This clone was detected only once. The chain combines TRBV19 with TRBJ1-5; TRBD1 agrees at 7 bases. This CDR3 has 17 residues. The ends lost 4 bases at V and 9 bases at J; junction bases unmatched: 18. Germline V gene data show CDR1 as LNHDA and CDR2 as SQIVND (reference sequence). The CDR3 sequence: CASSTRGSQGGIGPQHF. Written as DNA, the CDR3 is TGTGCCAGTAGTACTCGCGGTTCGCAGGGGGGGATAGGGCCCCAGCATTTT.